This T cell receptor (beta chain) was obtained from a study of blood T cell repertoires in COVID-19. Original data processing: Estimated nucleated cell counts came from reference gene primer amplification. Clones were read by immunoSEQ multiplex PCR, and TCRdb kept only the in-frame ones, dropping some. Clone size and V and J calls were adopted from that table, with D and trimming inferred from the DNA. This table holds 170,000 or so clones, about 86% found once. This clone was seen a single time. This receptor was identified in a man aged 50 or older with active or convalescent COVID-19. The sequenced material came from peripheral blood.

The CDR3 loop is CASTQDGGGEETQYF. CDR3 DNA sequence: TGTGCCAGCACCCAAGACGGTGGCGGAGAAGAGACCCAGTACTTC. The chain is built from TRBV2 and TRBJ2-5; D is ambiguous. Per germline, CDR1 SNHLY and CDR2 FYNNEI. The CDR3 covers 15 residues. The V gene lost 7 bases and the J gene lost 3 bases, with 18 bases spanning the gap.